A single T cell receptor (beta chain) is shown here with its context. Its antigen is as yet unknown. Trimming took 4 bases from V and 3 from J; bases not matched to a gene: 6. The CDR3 has 14 residues. This entry comes from a study of cytomegalovirus exposure and HLA in healthy donors. Background on the study: One earlier analysis, a look at 200 million or so T cells, found some 100 million unique TCR beta sequences.

Regarding the study as a whole: Accurate HLA-A and HLA-B prediction from TCR beta sequences was reported for most subjects. Earlier results showed most TCR beta V segments being productive about 90% or about 30% of the time.

Primers included in the PCR were 60 Vbeta and 13 Jbeta primers. Repertoires were generated with immunoSEQ multiplex PCR, while TCRdb's copy carries only in-frame clones and drops some. The sample comprises more than 90,000 clones, 78% of which are singletons, and about 4% rests with the top ten. Sequenced sample: PBMCs. The chain combines TRBV23-1 with TRBJ2-7, with TRBD2 matching over 7 bases. TRBV23-1 is known as an ORF, though its function is uncertain. This sequence was found in a woman between 40 and 50 years old in good health and CMV-seropositive. The CDR3 DNA sequence: TGCGCCAGCAGTCTCGCGGGAGATGGCTACGAGCAGTACTTC. Translating it yields CASSLAGDGYEQYF.